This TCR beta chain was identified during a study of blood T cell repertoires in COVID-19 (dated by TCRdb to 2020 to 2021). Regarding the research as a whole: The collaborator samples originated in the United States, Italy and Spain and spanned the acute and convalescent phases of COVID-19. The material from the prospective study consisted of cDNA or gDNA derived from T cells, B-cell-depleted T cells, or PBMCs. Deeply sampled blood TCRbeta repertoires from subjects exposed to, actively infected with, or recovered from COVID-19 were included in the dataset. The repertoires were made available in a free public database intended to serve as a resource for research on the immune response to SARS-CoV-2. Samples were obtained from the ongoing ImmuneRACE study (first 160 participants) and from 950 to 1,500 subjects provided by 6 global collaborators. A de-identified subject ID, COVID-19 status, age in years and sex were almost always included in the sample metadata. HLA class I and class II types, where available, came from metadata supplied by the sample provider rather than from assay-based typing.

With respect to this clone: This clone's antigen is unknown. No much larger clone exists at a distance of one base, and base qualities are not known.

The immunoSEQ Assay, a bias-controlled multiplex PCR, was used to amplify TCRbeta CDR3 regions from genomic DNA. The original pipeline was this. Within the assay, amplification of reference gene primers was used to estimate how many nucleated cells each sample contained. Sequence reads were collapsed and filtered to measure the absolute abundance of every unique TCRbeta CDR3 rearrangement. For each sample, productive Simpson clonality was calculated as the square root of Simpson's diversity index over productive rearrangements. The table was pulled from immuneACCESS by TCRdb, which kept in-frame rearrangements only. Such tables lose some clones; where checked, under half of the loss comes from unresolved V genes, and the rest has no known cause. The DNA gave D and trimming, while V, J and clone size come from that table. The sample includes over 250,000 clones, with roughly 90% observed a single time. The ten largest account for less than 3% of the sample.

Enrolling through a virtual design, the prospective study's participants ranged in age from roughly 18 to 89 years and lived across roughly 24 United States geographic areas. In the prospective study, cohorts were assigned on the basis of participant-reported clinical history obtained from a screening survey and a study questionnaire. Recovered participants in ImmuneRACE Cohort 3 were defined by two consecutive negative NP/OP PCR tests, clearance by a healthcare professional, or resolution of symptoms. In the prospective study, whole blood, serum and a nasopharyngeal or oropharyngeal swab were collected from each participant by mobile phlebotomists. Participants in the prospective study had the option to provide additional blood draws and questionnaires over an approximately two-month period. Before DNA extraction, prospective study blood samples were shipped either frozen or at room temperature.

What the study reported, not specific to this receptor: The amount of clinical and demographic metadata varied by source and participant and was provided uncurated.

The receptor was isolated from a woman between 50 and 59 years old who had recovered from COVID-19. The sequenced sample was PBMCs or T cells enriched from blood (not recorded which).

DNA sequence: TGTGCCAGCAGTCTGAAGGGGACAGGGGGCCAGCGGGCTTTCTTT. The encoded protein is CASSLKGTGGQRAFF. The chain is encoded by TRBV6-5 joined to TRBJ1-1; 12 junctional bases match TRBD1. In the germline V gene, CDR1 corresponds to MNHEY and CDR2 to SVGAGI. The germline V end is reduced by 5 bases and the J end by 11 bases; junction bases left unmatched: 12. Its CDR3 holds 15 amino acids, cysteine through phenylalanine. Just CDR3 DNA is preserved here, 45 bases in frame from base 1.